A selection of T cell receptor beta chains follows, all from one sample in a study of a mutant IDH1 vaccine in newly diagnosed glioma. Produced via immunoSEQ multiplex PCR; TCRdb's table is partial and in-frame only. The sample yields around 56,000 clones, about 81% seen once. Their antigens are not known. The sequencing here drew on PBMCs, taken from a glioma patient whose treatment included an IDH1 peptide vaccine. These receptors were collected from a woman in her thirties or forties with glioma. Some clones in this sample may be carry-over from other donors' samples. The CDR3 runs from the conserved cysteine through the conserved F or W. The D gene is left open where the match is weak. For some rows the clone size is stated as once, few or many, or as a class when expanded; others skip it.

abundance,j_gene,d_gene,v_gene,CDR3nt,CDR3aa
NA,TRBJ1-2,NA,TRBV7-9,TGTGCCAGCAGCTTAGATTCTGGGGGGCTGTTGGGCTACACCTTC,CASSLDSGGLLGYTF
NA,TRBJ2-5,NA,TRBV20-1,TGCAGTGCGGAGACGGAGACCCAGTACTTC,CSAETETQYF
NA,TRBJ2-3,TRBD2,TRBV4-1,TGCGCCAGCAGCCAAGATACTAGCGGGGGAAATGCAGATACGCAGTATTTT,CASSQDTSGGNADTQYF
NA,TRBJ1-4,NA,TRBV5-1,TGCGCCAGCAGCTTGGCCGACCCCCGCCAAGAAGGACTGTTTTTT,CASSLADPRQEGLFF
NA,TRBJ1-5,NA,TRBV7-2,TGTGCCAGCAGCTTCGAGGGGACCCTGGGGAATCAGCCCCAGCATTTT,CASSFEGTLGNQPQHF
NA,TRBJ2-3,NA,TRBV4-3,TGCGCCAGCAGCCAAGGACAACTGGCAGATACGCAGTATTTT,CASSQGQLADTQYF
NA,TRBJ1-1,NA,TRBV18,TGTGCCAGCTCCCCGGCTCGAGTCGAGAACACTGAAGCTTTCTTT,CASSPARVENTEAFF
NA,TRBJ1-5,TRBD1,TRBV5-1,TGCGCCAGCAGCTTGGGGACAGGGTGGGAGCCCCAGCATTTT,CASSLGTGWEPQHF
NA,TRBJ1-4,NA,TRBV7-2,TGTGCCAGCAGTCCCCCTTGGGGGCCCGGGGCTAATGAAAAACTGTTTTTT,CASSPPWGPGANEKLFF
NA,TRBJ1-2,NA,TRBV5-6,TGTGCCAGCAGCTGGAGGGGCAGGACTTATGGCTACACCTTC,CASSWRGRTYGYTF
NA,TRBJ1-2,NA,TRBV5-5,TGTGCCAGCAGCTTGGGAGGGGCTCAGCTGGGTGGCTACACCTTC,CASSLGGAQLGGYTF
NA,TRBJ1-6,NA,TRBV6-5,TGTGCCAGCAGTTACGAGAGGGCAGGGTATTCACCCCTCCACTTT,CASSYERAGYSPLHF
NA,TRBJ2-7,NA,TRBV6-6,TGTGCCAGCAGTTATACAGGAGCCTACGAGCAGTACTTC,CASSYTGAYEQYF
NA,TRBJ2-1,NA,TRBV4-2,TGTGCCAGCAGCCCGTCCGCCCGGGGGGCAGATGAGCAGTTCTTC,CASSPSARGADEQFF
few,TRBJ1-4,NA,TRBV6-6,TGTGCCACCCAAGATAGGGCCGAAAAACTGTTTTTT,CATQDRAEKLFF
NA,TRBJ1-1,NA,TRBV6-4,TGTGCCAGCAGTGACCTTCAGAACACTGAAGCTTTCTTT,CASSDLQNTEAFF
NA,TRBJ1-5,NA,TRBV11-2,TGTGCCAGCAGCCCGTATGCTAATCAGCCCCAGCATTTT,CASSPYANQPQHF
NA,TRBJ1-6,TRBD1,TRBV25-1,TGTGCCAGCAGAGGGGACAGGGTCGCCTATAATTCACCCCTCCACTTT,CASRGDRVAYNSPLHF
NA,TRBJ2-3,TRBD2,TRBV19,TGTGCCAGTAGTACGAACGGGGGGGCCGCGTCAGATACGCAGTATTTT,CASSTNGGAASDTQYF
NA,TRBJ1-3,NA,TRBV4-1,TGCGCCAGCAGCCAAAGGCTCGACAGACTTAACACCATATATTTT,CASSQRLDRLNTIYF
NA,TRBJ1-2,TRBD1,TRBV7-8,TGTGCCAGCAGCTTGGACAGGGGATATGGCTACACCTTC,CASSLDRGYGYTF
NA,TRBJ2-7,NA,TRBV10-2,TGCGCCAGCACTGGGGGGGGGCCGTACTACGAGCAGTACTTC,CASTGGGPYYEQYF
few,TRBJ1-1,NA,TRBV9,TGTGCCAGCAGCGGGCCTGGGGGGACTGAAGCTTTCTTT,CASSGPGGTEAFF
NA,TRBJ1-5,NA,TRBV7-9,TGTGCCAGCAGCCTCGGGGGACCAAGCAATCAGCCCCAGCATTTT,CASSLGGPSNQPQHF